These 23 T cell receptor beta chains share one sample of origin, sequenced in a study of OX40 agonist ivuxolimab in advanced cancers. Library creation used the immunoSEQ multiplex PCR assay. TCRdb limited this immuneACCESS table to in-frame rearrangements with V and J called. A share of clones is missing; checked studies link under half to unresolved V genes, and the rest is unexplained. Present in this sample are 41,000 or so clones, around 87% of which were seen just once. Of the sample, 3.5% to 4% is held by the ten largest clones. The source material was CD4+ or CD8+ T cells sorted from blood, sampled in a trial of the OX40 agonist ivuxolimab. The receptors were gathered from an adult with an advanced solid tumor such as melanoma, head and neck, liver or kidney cancer.

This chain joins TRBV5-6 and TRBJ2-7; D is undetermined. Per germline, CDR1 SGHDT and CDR2 YYEEEE. The CDR3 extends over 14 amino acids. With 1 base removed from V and 2 bases from J, the gap between germline ends came to 10 bases. CDR3 in DNA: TGTGCCAGCAGCTTGTGGGGATTTACCTACGAGCAGTACTTC. As protein: CASSLWGFTYEQYF.

The chain recombines TRBV6-8 with TRBJ1-5; unclear D gene. Germline assignment: CDR1 MNHGY and CDR2 SAAAGT. CDR3 length: 15 amino acids. The V gene lost 7 bases and the J gene lost 4 bases, with 17 bases spanning the gap. The CDR3 region has the DNA TGTGCCAGCATCCCGAGGGTATCTGGGAATCAGCCCCAGCATTTT. This gives the protein CASIPRVSGNQPQHF.

This rearrangement joins TRBV15 to TRBJ1-1; 8 bases map to TRBD1. After removal of 0 bases from V and 1 base from J, the junction contained 4 bases not matched to a gene. The germline V gene has CDR1 LNHNV and CDR2 YYDKDF (reference sequence). This CDR3 region has 16 residues. Written as DNA, the CDR3 is TGTGCCACCAGCAGAGACCAGGGGGCTGGGAACACTGAAGCTTTCTTT. Protein: CATSRDQGAGNTEAFF.

The genes are TRBV20-1 and TRBJ2-2; D call uncertain. The germline V gene encodes CDR1 DFQATT and CDR2 SNEGSKA (reference sequence). The CDR3 sequence is 11 residues long. Between the trimmed V and J ends, which lost 1 base and 4 bases, there was a span of 1 base. CDR3 bases: TGCAGTGCTAGAGCCACCGGGGAGCTGTTTTTT. It specifies CSARATGELFF.

V and J are TRBV18 and TRBJ1-1; D unresolved. Trimming took off 5 bases at V and 3 bases at J, with 13 bases between the two ends. CDR1 is KGHSH and CDR2 is LQKENI in the germline V gene. The CDR3 totals 14 residues. CDR3: CASSSGGRHTEAFF. The CDR3 DNA reads as TGTGCCAGCTCATCCGGTGGGCGGCACACTGAAGCTTTCTTT.

This rearrangement joins TRBV2 to TRBJ2-7, with 10 bases fitting TRBD1. The germline CDR1 and CDR2 sequences are SNHLY and FYNNEI. This CDR3 is built from 15 residues. V dropped 7 bases and J dropped 3; count of bases not matched to a gene: 9. The CDR3 sequence: CASNSRDRGNYEQYF. The CDR3 DNA reads as TGTGCCAGCAACTCCCGGGACAGGGGAAACTACGAGCAGTACTTC.

The chain joins TRBV30 to TRBJ1-4; no clear D gene. The germline V gene encodes CDR1 GTSNPN and CDR2 SVGIG (reference sequence). Trimming removed 0 bases from V and 5 bases from J, with 4 bases in between. This CDR3 is 12 amino acids long. CDR3 in amino acids: CAWSVDNEKLFF. In DNA, the CDR3 is TGTGCCTGGAGTGTGGACAATGAAAAACTGTTTTTT.

CDR3 coding DNA: TGTGCCACCAGCAGAGTGGGCGCAATGTGGAATGAGCAGTTCTTC. Translating gives CATSRVGAMWNEQFF. The chain combines TRBV15 with TRBJ2-1, with unresolved D. CDR3 size: 15 residues. Per the germline V gene, CDR1 is LNHNV and CDR2 is YYDKDF (reference sequence). Trimming removed 1 base at V and 7 bases at J, with 14 bases between.

The CDR3 loop reads CASSPAASTDTQYF. As DNA, the CDR3 is TGTGCCAGCTCACCAGCCGCGTCAACAGATACGCAGTATTTT. This chain joins TRBV18 and TRBJ2-3; D gene uncertain. V was shortened by 2 bases and J by 3 bases, with 9 bases between the two germline ends. This CDR3 comprises 14 residues. Per the germline V gene, CDR1 is KGHSH and CDR2 is LQKENI.

CDR3 sequence: CASGLRTSGMNEQYF. The CDR3 DNA follows: TGTGCCAGCGGGCTGAGGACTAGCGGGATGAACGAGCAGTACTTC. The chain is built from TRBV28 and TRBJ2-7; 12 nucleotides line up with TRBD2. The CDR3 has 15 amino acids. Germline values: CDR1 MDHEN, CDR2 SYDVKM. V was pared by 8 bases and J by 5 bases, with 10 bases of the junction left unmatched.

CDR3: CAIRGGGREKLFF. For the CDR3, the DNA is TGTGCCATCAGAGGGGGGGGACGAGAAAAACTGTTTTTT. V gene TRBV10-3 combines with J gene TRBJ1-4, with a possible D match to TRBD1 (6 bases). The CDR3 extends over 13 amino acids. V dropped 6 bases and J dropped 8 bases, with 13 bases sitting between them. Germline loops: CDR1 ENHRY, CDR2 SYGVKD.

The chain is built from TRBV5-8 and TRBJ2-5; tentatively, D is TRBD2 (6 bases). CDR3 length: 12 residues. V lost 4 bases, J lost 5 bases, and 9 bases lay in between. Germline lookup yields CDR1 SGHTS and CDR2 YDEGEE. The CDR3 reads CASSRREETQYF. In DNA, the CDR3 is TGTGCCAGCAGCCGGAGGGAGGAGACCCAGTACTTC.

The chain combines TRBV9 with TRBJ1-2; no clear D. This CDR3 spans 13 amino acids. Per germline, CDR1 SGDLS and CDR2 YYNGEE. V lost 1 base and J lost 8, with 12 bases in between. In nucleotides, the CDR3 is TGTGCCAGCAGCGTACTCTACGCGGGGGGCTACACCTTC. This encodes CASSVLYAGGYTF.

The chain has TRBV7-8 and TRBJ1-6, with D maybe TRBD1 (5 bases). CDR3 length equals 15 residues. V shed 4 bases and J shed 10 bases, with 17 bases lying between them. Germline V gene sequence: CDR1 SGHVS, CDR2 FQNEAQ. The CDR3 DNA sequence: TGTGCCAGCAGCTCCTCCAGGGTGAAGGGATCACCCCTCCACTTT. Translation gives CASSSSRVKGSPLHF.

This chain uses TRBV11-3 with TRBJ2-7; 7 bases line up with TRBD1. Germline loops: CDR1 SGHNT, CDR2 YENEEA. Trimming at V came to 0 bases and at J to 4 bases, leaving 6 bases not matched to a gene. CDR3 size: 15 residues. The CDR3 bases are TGTGCCAGCAGCTTAGAACTGGGACAGCCATACGAGCAGTACTTC. Translated: CASSLELGQPYEQYF.

The V call is TRBV4-1, the J call TRBJ2-7; D not resolved. This CDR3 is 15 amino acids long. V was cut by 4 bases and J by 3 bases, with 16 bases left in between. CDR1 MGHRA and CDR2 YSYEKL come from the germline V gene. This chain's CDR3 is CASSPGWTMGYEQYF. The CDR3 region has the DNA TGCGCCAGCAGCCCTGGATGGACGATGGGCTACGAGCAGTACTTC.

V is TRBV7-2 and J is TRBJ1-5; D not certain. There are 13 residues in the CDR3. V lost 5 bases, J lost 6 bases, and 11 bases lay in between. Germline V gene data show CDR1 as SGHTA and CDR2 as FQGNSA. In DNA form, the CDR3 reads TGTGCCAGCAGCCAACATCGGGGTCAGCCCCAGCATTTT. The encoded protein is CASSQHRGQPQHF.

This clone was detected a few times. The chain combines TRBV7-9 with TRBJ1-3; D remains ambiguous. CDR1 and CDR2 from the germline V gene are SEHNR and FQNEAQ (reference sequence). This CDR3 comprises 14 residues. V was shortened by 0 bases and J by 0 bases, with 3 bases between the two germline ends. DNA of the CDR3: TGTGCCAGCAGCTTAGCGTTCTCTGGAAACACCATATATTTT. As protein: CASSLAFSGNTIYF.

V gene TRBV9 combines with J gene TRBJ2-1; 8 nucleotides align to TRBD1. The CDR3 has 12 residues. Germline V gives CDR1 SGDLS, CDR2 YYNGEE. J gave up 10 bases and V 4 bases, and 4 bases lay outside the gene matches. The CDR3 protein is CASSHRQGEQFF. DNA for the CDR3: TGTGCCAGCAGCCACCGACAGGGGGAGCAGTTCTTC.

The chain uses TRBV6-5 and TRBJ2-7; maybe TRBD1 (7 bases). Trimming stripped 4 bases from V and 0 bases from J, with 10 bases between. Germline V gene lookup returns CDR1 MNHEY and CDR2 SVGAGI. The CDR3 sequence is 14 residues long. The CDR3 region is CASSFRGVSYEQYF. The DNA for the CDR3 is TGTGCCAGCAGTTTCAGGGGGGTCTCCTACGAGCAGTACTTC.

In its sample, this clone was seen a few times. The rearrangement joins TRBV4-1 to TRBJ2-5, with D perhaps matching TRBD1 (5 bases). Germline lookup yields CDR1 MGHRA and CDR2 YSYEKL. This CDR3 region has 13 residues. Trimming stripped 2 bases from V and 4 bases from J, with 8 bases between. The CDR3 spells CASSQQGTETQYF. The CDR3 DNA reads TGCGCCAGCAGCCAACAGGGTACAGAGACCCAGTACTTC.

V gene TRBV7-9 combines with J gene TRBJ2-5; no firm D call. V shed 0 bases and J shed 3 bases, with 5 bases lying between them. CDR1 is SEHNR and CDR2 is FQNEAQ in the germline V gene (reference sequence). The CDR3 has 13 residues. In DNA form, the CDR3 reads TGTGCCAGCAGCTTAGCCCTAAAAGAGACCCAGTACTTC. It is translated as CASSLALKETQYF.

The gene calls are TRBV19 and TRBJ2-7; 10 bases are a match to TRBD1. The CDR3 sequence is 15 residues long. V lost 5 bases to trimming and J lost 5 bases; unmatched junction nucleotides: 9. Per the germline V gene, CDR1 is LNHDA and CDR2 is SQIVND (reference sequence). In DNA form, the CDR3 reads TGTGCCAGTAGTTCCCTCGGGACAGGGGAGGACGAGCAGTACTTC. Its translation is CASSSLGTGEDEQYF.